These 28 T cell receptor beta chains originate from one sample sequenced in a study of blood T cell repertoires in COVID-19. TCRdb's table, derived via immunoSEQ multiplex PCR, lists solely in-frame clones and lacks some. The table includes about 170,000 clones, under 90% detected once. The sequenced sample was peripheral blood. The source of these receptors is a woman of 80 years or more with active or convalescent COVID-19.

The chain employs TRBV3-1 (or the pseudogene TRBV3-2) and TRBJ1-6; 9 bases are a match to TRBD1. The CDR3 is made up of 16 amino acids. The germline V gene encodes CDR1 LGHDT and CDR2 YNNKEL (reference sequence). J gave up 6 bases and V 1 base, and 4 bases lay outside the gene matches. Here the CDR3 DNA reads TGTGCCAGCAGCCAAGTCAGGACAGGGGCTAATTCACCCCTCCACTTT. This translates into CASSQVRTGANSPLHF.

The chain is built from TRBV10-3 and TRBJ1-1; 7 bases match TRBD1. CDR3 size: 13 residues. Trimming took 7 bases from V and 1 from J; bases not matched to a gene: 3. CDR1 ENHRY and CDR2 SYGVKD come from the germline V gene. CDR3 in amino acids: CAITDRSNTEAFF. CDR3 nucleotide sequence: TGTGCCATCACGGACAGGTCGAACACTGAAGCTTTCTTT.

The genes are TRBV10-1 and TRBJ2-1, with 9 bases identical to TRBD2. The CDR3 is 14 residues long. From germline, CDR1 is WNHNN and CDR2 SYGVQD (reference sequence). With V trimmed by 4 bases and J by 9 bases, 7 bases remained unmatched. In DNA, the CDR3 is TGCGCCAGCAGTGGTGGTAGCGGGAGATTTGAGCAGTTCTTC. It is translated as CASSGGSGRFEQFF.

The CDR3 sequence: CASSLALPVETQYF. CDR3 nucleotides: TGCGCCAGCAGCTTGGCCCTCCCCGTCGAGACCCAGTACTTC. The V and J genes are TRBV5-1 and TRBJ2-5; D unclear. Trimming stripped 0 bases from V and 5 bases from J, with 11 bases between. The CDR3 totals 14 residues. The germline V gene has CDR1 SGHRS and CDR2 YFSETQ.

This clone was detected a few times. The chain links TRBV14 to TRBJ1-2, with D hard to call. V lost 1 base and J lost 2, with 8 bases in between. This CDR3 comprises 14 residues. CDR1 and CDR2 (germline): SGHDN, FVKESK. The CDR3 nucleotides read TGTGCCAGCAGCCAAGTTGGCGGGAACTATGGCTACACCTTC. Translating it yields CASSQVGGNYGYTF.

The V call is TRBV6-5, the J call TRBJ1-2; TRBD1 matches 10 bases. CDR3 length: 15 residues. Trimming at V came to 6 bases and at J to 5 bases, leaving 9 bases not matched to a gene. Germline assignment: CDR1 MNHEY and CDR2 SVGAGI. CDR3 coding DNA: TGTGCCAGCAGCGAGGGACAGGGGACCTTATATGGCTACACCTTC. Translating gives CASSEGQGTLYGYTF.

This chain uses TRBV28 with TRBJ1-4, with D unresolved. The CDR3 contains 20 residues. Germline-derived CDR1 and CDR2 are MDHEN and SYDVKM. Trimming shortened V by 8 bases and J by 0 bases, and 28 bases separated the two germline ends. DNA of the CDR3: TGTGCCAGCCCTTCAGAACCCCTGATAACCCTGCCAACAACTAATGAAAAACTGTTTTTT. Its protein is CASPSEPLITLPTTNEKLFF.

The rearrangement uses TRBV18 and TRBJ2-1; maybe TRBD1 (6 bases). The ends were cut back, 3 bases at V and 0 bases at J, with 9 bases in the middle. This CDR3 contains 15 residues. CDR1 and CDR2 from the germline V gene are KGHSH and LQKENI. The CDR3 sequence is CASSPDRSSYNEQFF. CDR3 in DNA: TGTGCCAGCTCACCCGACAGGAGCTCCTACAATGAGCAGTTCTTC.

This chain joins TRBV19 and TRBJ1-2; TRBD1 matches at 8 bases. Germline V lookup: CDR1 LNHDA, CDR2 SQIVND (reference sequence). The CDR3 loop spans 13 amino acids. J lost 4 bases, V lost 3 bases, and 1 base had no gene match. The CDR3 nucleotides read TGTGCCAGTAGTATCACAGGGGGCTATGGCTACACCTTC. Its translation: CASSITGGYGYTF.

This clone was recorded only once. J is TRBJ1-2 and V is TRBV6-5, with D uncertain. The CDR3 length is 13 residues. Germline CDR1 reads MNHEY; CDR2 reads SVGAGI. The V end was cut by 2 bases, the J end by 5 bases, with 9 bases between. This CDR3 is CASSYREEYGYTF. The CDR3 region has the DNA TGTGCCAGCAGTTACAGGGAGGAGTATGGCTACACCTTC.

The chain uses TRBV5-1 and TRBJ2-2; possibly TRBD1 for D (6 bases). Germline CDR1 SGHRS, CDR2 YFSETQ. This CDR3 spans 16 amino acids. Trimming cost V 0 bases and J 7 bases, with 16 bases left between them. CDR3 loop: CASSLEQGTFFGELFF. In nucleotides, the CDR3 is TGCGCCAGCAGCTTGGAACAGGGAACATTCTTCGGGGAGCTGTTTTTT.

The chain uses TRBV19 and TRBJ2-2; TRBD2 aligns across 7 bases. The CDR3 is made up of 17 amino acids. V dropped 1 base and J dropped 3; count of bases not matched to a gene: 8. CDR1 is LNHDA and CDR2 is SQIVND in the germline V gene (reference sequence). The CDR3 sequence is CASSIVIGGLDTGELFF. The CDR3 region has the DNA TGTGCCAGTAGTATAGTGATCGGGGGGTTAGACACCGGGGAGCTGTTTTTT.

This clone was detected only once. The same CDR3 also results from other DNA sequences found in this sample. The chain couples TRBV12-3 or TRBV12-4 to TRBJ1-1; TRBD1 agrees at 9 bases. Trimming at V came to 5 bases and at J to 5 bases, leaving 3 bases not matched to a gene. The CDR3 is 13 amino acids. The CDR3 DNA reads as TGTGCCAGCAGTCTCGGACAGGGGACTGAAGCTTTCTTT. Its translation is CASSLGQGTEAFF.

The V call is TRBV5-6, the J call TRBJ1-4; possible D gene TRBD1, 5 bases. Trimming removed 0 bases from V and 3 bases from J, with 6 bases in between. In germline, CDR1 is SGHDT, CDR2 YYEEEE. The CDR3 spans 14 residues. Written as DNA, the CDR3 is TGTGCCAGCAGCTTGGCAGGGCCTAATGAAAAACTGTTTTTT. Translating it yields CASSLAGPNEKLFF.

The chain combines TRBV20-1 with TRBJ1-3; D is uncertain. V gave up 3 bases and J gave up 2 bases, with 5 bases separating them. This CDR3 is built from 12 residues. Germline lookup yields CDR1 DFQATT and CDR2 SNEGSKA (reference sequence). CDR3 sequence: CSASTAGNTIYF. For the CDR3, the DNA is TGCAGTGCTAGTACAGCTGGAAACACCATATATTTT.

This clone was seen more than once but under ten times. The chain links TRBV7-9 to TRBJ1-5; TRBD1 matches 10 bases. V trimming: 5 bases; J trimming: 3 bases; junction bases outside the gene matches: 10. CDR1 SEHNR and CDR2 FQNEAQ come from the germline V gene (reference sequence). CDR3 length equals 17 residues. CDR3 loop: CASSVIGGTGDNQPQHF. The DNA for the CDR3 is TGTGCCAGCAGCGTTATTGGTGGGACAGGGGACAATCAGCCCCAGCATTTT.

The chain combines TRBV24-1 with TRBJ2-7; the match to TRBD2 covers 11 bases. V lost 3 bases and J lost 4; bases outside the gene matches: 4. This CDR3 comprises 15 residues. The germline gives CDR1 KGHDR, CDR2 SFDVKD. The CDR3 reads CATSDPLAGVYEQYF. CDR3 DNA sequence: TGTGCCACCAGTGATCCACTAGCGGGAGTTTACGAGCAGTACTTC.

The J gene is TRBJ2-7, the V gene TRBV5-1; D possibly corresponds to TRBD2 (5 bases). The CDR3 has 14 residues. Germline V gene lookup returns CDR1 SGHRS and CDR2 YFSETQ. V was pared by 4 bases and J by 5 bases, with 16 bases between. CDR3 amino acids: CASSIQAQRDEQYF. The CDR3 nucleotides read TGCGCCAGCAGCATTCAGGCCCAGAGGGACGAGCAGTACTTC.

The chain employs TRBV7-3 and TRBJ2-7; the D gene is possibly TRBD1 (5 bases). Germline V gene data show CDR1 as SGHTA and CDR2 as FQGTGA. The CDR3 extends over 14 amino acids. Trimming took 2 bases from V and 1 from J, leaving 9 bases between them. The CDR3 loop is CASSLSGNSYEQYF. DNA for the CDR3: TGTGCCAGCAGCTTATCAGGGAATTCCTACGAGCAGTACTTC.

The V gene is TRBV29-1, the J gene TRBJ1-2; D is unclear. Looked up from germline, CDR1 is SQVTM and CDR2 is ANQGSEA. V was pared by 8 bases and J by 8 bases, with 9 bases between. This CDR3 contains 9 residues. CDR3 residues: CSLGSGYTF. DNA of the CDR3: TGCAGCCTCGGGTCAGGCTACACCTTC.

The chain recombines TRBV3-1 (or the pseudogene TRBV3-2) with TRBJ1-2, with TRBD1 matching over 7 bases. Per the germline V gene, CDR1 is LGHDT and CDR2 is YNNKEL (reference sequence). The CDR3 covers 14 residues. V lost 3 bases, J lost 5 bases, and 6 bases stayed unmatched. The CDR3 sequence is CASSQIQGRYGYTF. CDR3 nucleotide sequence: TGTGCCAGCAGCCAGATACAGGGGCGGTATGGCTACACCTTC.

The rearrangement uses TRBV7-6 and TRBJ2-2; D might be TRBD2 (5 bases). This CDR3 is 15 amino acids long. Germline values: CDR1 SGHVS, CDR2 FNYEAQ. Trimming cost V 4 bases and J 7 bases, with 16 bases left between them. The CDR3 bases are TGTGCCAGCAGCTCCCGCCTAACTAGTAACGGGGAGCTGTTTTTT. Its protein product is CASSSRLTSNGELFF.

This chain connects TRBV30 to TRBJ1-2; D is perhaps TRBD1 (5 bases). The CDR3 totals 13 residues. V gave up 2 bases and J gave up 1 base, with 8 bases separating them. Germline CDR1 is GTSNPN and CDR2 is SVGIG (reference sequence). CDR3 region: CAWSPDSNYGYTF. The CDR3 region has the DNA TGTGCCTGGAGTCCCGACAGTAACTATGGCTACACCTTC. The full variable domain, its missing parts supplied by reference TRBV30 and TRBJ1-2, is SQTIHQWPATLVQPVGSPLSLECTVEGTSNPNLYWYRQAAGRGLQLLFYSVGIGQISSEVPQNLSASRPQDRQFILSSKKLLLSDSGFYLCAWSPDSNYGYTFGSGTRLTVV.

Written as DNA, the CDR3 is TGCGCCAGCAGCTTGGACTTGGCTAGCGGGACTTACGAGCAGTACTTC. Its translation is CASSLDLASGTYEQYF. The chain has TRBV5-1 and TRBJ2-7, with 9 bases identical to TRBD2. Germline CDR1 is SGHRS and CDR2 is YFSETQ. The CDR3 length is 16 residues. Trimming at V came to 0 bases and at J to 4 bases, leaving 8 bases not matched to a gene. Together with reference TRBV5-1 and TRBJ2-7, the CDR3 gives the full variable domain: KAGVTQTPRYLIKTRGQQVTLSCSPISGHRSVSWYQQTPGQGLQFLFEYFSETQRNKGNFPGRFSGRQFSNSRSEMNVSTLELGDSALYLCASSLDLASGTYEQYFGPGTRLTVT.

The rearrangement joins TRBV6-5 to TRBJ2-7; 8 bases are a match to TRBD1. V shed 6 bases, J shed 1 base, and the junction held 8 bases outside the gene matches. Germline V gene sequence: CDR1 MNHEY, CDR2 SVGAGI. The CDR3 extends over 15 amino acids. The CDR3, as DNA: TGTGCCAGCAGAACGACCCGGGACAGGTCCTACGAGCAGTACTTC. This codes for CASRTTRDRSYEQYF.

This clone showed up just once. The V call is TRBV27, the J call TRBJ2-5; D remains unclear. From germline, CDR1 is MNHEY and CDR2 SMNVEV (reference sequence). There are 13 residues in the CDR3. The V and J ends lost 6 bases and 5 bases respectively, with 13 bases between them. CDR3 bases: TGTGCCAGCAGCAGGTTCACGTTGGAGACCCAGTACTTC. This sequence encodes CASSRFTLETQYF.

This clone was counted between two and nine times. The chain recombines TRBV6-5 with TRBJ1-2; 7 bases map to TRBD1. After removal of 2 bases from V and 0 bases from J, the junction contained 3 bases not matched to a gene. CDR1 and CDR2 (germline): MNHEY, SVGAGI. The CDR3 has 15 amino acids. CDR3 region: CASSYRDSANYGYTF. Written as DNA, the CDR3 is TGTGCCAGCAGTTACCGGGACAGTGCTAACTATGGCTACACCTTC.

The chain is built from TRBV6-5 and TRBJ2-5; the match to TRBD1 covers 7 bases. The CDR3 covers 14 residues. CDR1 is MNHEY, CDR2 SVGAGI, per germline. The J segment lost 7 bases and the V segment lost 2 bases, leaving 7 bases of the junction unmatched. CDR3 sequence reads: CASSYSRGRGTQYF. CDR3 bases: TGTGCCAGCAGTTACAGTAGGGGGCGTGGGACCCAGTACTTC.